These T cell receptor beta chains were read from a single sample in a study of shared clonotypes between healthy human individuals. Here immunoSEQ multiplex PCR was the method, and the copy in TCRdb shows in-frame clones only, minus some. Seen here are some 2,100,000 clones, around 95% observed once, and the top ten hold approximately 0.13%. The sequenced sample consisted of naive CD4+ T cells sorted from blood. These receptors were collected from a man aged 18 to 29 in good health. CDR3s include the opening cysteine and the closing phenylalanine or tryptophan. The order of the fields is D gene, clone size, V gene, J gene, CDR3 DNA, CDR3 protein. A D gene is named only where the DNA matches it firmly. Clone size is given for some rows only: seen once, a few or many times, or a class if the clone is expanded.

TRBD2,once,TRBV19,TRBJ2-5,TGTGCCAGTAGTATTGTTCTGGGAGGGGAGACCCAGTACTTC,CASSIVLGGETQYF
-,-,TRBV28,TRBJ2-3,TGTGCCAGCAGTCCCGACCTTACAGATACGCAGTATTTT,CASSPDLTDTQYF
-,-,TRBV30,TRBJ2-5,TGTGCCTGGACTCAGAAGCGGGAGACCCAGTACTTC,CAWTQKRETQYF
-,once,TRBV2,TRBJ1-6,TGTGCCAGCAGTGGGGACGCAGCTAATTCACCCCTCCACTTT,CASSGDAANSPLHF
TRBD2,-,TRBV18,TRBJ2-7,TGTGCCAGCTCACCGCCGACTAGCGGGATAAGGGAGCAGTACTTC,CASSPPTSGIREQYF
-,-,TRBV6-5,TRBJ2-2,TGTGCCAGCAAGCTGAGACAGCCCACCGGGGAGCTGTTTTTT,CASKLRQPTGELFF
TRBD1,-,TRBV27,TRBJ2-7,TGTGCCAGCAGCCTGACGGACAGGTCCTACGAGCAGTACTTC,CASSLTDRSYEQYF
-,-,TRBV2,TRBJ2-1,TGTGCCAGCAGTGGTCTAGCTTATGAGCAGTTCTTC,CASSGLAYEQFF
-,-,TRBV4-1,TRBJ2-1,TGCGCCAGCAGCCTCCCCCGGGCTAAAAATCACAATGAGCAGTTCTTC,CASSLPRAKNHNEQFF
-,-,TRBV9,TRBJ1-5,TGTGCCAGCAGCCCGTCATGGGATTACTATCAGCCCCAGCATTTT,CASSPSWDYYQPQHF
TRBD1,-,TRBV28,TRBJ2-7,TGTGCCAGCAGTTTACGGCAGGGGGACTACGAGCAGTACTTC,CASSLRQGDYEQYF
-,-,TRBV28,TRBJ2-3,TGTGCCAGCAGTTTAGGTACTCCAGATACGCAGTATTTT,CASSLGTPDTQYF
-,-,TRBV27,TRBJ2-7,TGTGCCAGCAGTTTTTCGGGGGTCTCCTACGAGCAGTACTTC,CASSFSGVSYEQYF
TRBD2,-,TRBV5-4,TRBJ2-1,TGTGCCAGCAGCGTGACTAGCGGCACCTACAATGAGCAGTTCTTC,CASSVTSGTYNEQFF
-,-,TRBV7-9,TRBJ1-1,TGTGCCAGCAGCCCTCGGGACGGGAAAAACACTGAAGCTTTCTTT,CASSPRDGKNTEAFF
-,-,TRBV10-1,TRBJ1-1,TGCGCCAGCAGTGAGTCATCAGGAACCGCTGAAGCTTTCTTT,CASSESSGTAEAFF
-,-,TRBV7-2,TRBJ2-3,TGTGCCAGCAGGGTTGGTTGGGATACGCAGTATTTT,CASRVGWDTQYF